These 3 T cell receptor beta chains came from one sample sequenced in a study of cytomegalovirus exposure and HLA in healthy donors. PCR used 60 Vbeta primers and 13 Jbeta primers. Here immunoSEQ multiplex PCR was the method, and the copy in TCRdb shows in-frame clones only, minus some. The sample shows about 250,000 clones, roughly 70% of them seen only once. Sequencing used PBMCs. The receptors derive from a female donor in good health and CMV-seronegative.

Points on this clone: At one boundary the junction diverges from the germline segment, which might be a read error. CDR3 DNA sequence: TGTGCCAGTAGTGGGTACTTGACTACCTCTTACAATGAGCAGTTCTTC. Protein product: CASSGYLTTSYNEQFF. The V call is TRBV2, the J call TRBJ2-1; weak D call: TRBD2 (5 bases). CDR1 SNHLY and CDR2 FYNNEI come from the germline V gene. The CDR3 runs 16 residues.

The CDR3 region is CASSGLSDTQYF. In nucleotides, the CDR3 is TGCGCCAGCAGCGGACTATCAGATACGCAGTATTTT. The genes are TRBV4-1 and TRBJ2-3, with a tentative D call TRBD2 (6 bases). Trimming cost V 5 bases and J 4 bases, with 7 bases left between them. CDR3 length: 12 amino acids. Germline V gene sequence: CDR1 MGHRA, CDR2 YSYEKL.

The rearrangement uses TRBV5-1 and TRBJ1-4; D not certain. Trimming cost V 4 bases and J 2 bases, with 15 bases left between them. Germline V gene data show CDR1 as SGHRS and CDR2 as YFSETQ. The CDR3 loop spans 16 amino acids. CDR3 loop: CASSPRGLLTNEKLFF. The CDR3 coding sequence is TGCGCCAGCAGCCCGCGAGGTTTGCTTACTAATGAAAAACTGTTTTTT.